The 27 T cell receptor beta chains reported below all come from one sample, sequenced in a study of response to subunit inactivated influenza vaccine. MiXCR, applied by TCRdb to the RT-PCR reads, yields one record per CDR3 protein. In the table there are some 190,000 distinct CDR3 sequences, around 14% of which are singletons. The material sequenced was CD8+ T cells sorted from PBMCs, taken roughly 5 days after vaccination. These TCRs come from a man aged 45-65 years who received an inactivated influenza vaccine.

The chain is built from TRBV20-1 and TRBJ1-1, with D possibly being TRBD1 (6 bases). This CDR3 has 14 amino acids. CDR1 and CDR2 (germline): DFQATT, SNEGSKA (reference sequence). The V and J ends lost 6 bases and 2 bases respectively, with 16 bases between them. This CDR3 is CSAAPRGDNTEAFF. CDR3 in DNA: TGCAGTGCCGCCCCGAGGGGGGACAACACTGAAGCTTTCTTT.

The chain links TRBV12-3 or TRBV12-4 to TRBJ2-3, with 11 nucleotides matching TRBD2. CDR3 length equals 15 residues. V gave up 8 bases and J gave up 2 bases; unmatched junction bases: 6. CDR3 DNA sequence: TGTGCCAGCTGCCCGACTAGCGGGGTCACAGATACGCAGTATTTT. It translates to CASCPTSGVTDTQYF.

CDR3 in amino acids: CASSEGRPSGGADTQYF. In DNA form, the CDR3 reads TGCGCCAGCAGTGAGGGAAGACCTAGCGGGGGGGCAGATACGCAGTATTTT. This chain joins TRBV10-2 and TRBJ2-3, with 12 bases lining up with TRBD2. The CDR3 is made up of 17 amino acids. CDR1 and CDR2 (germline): WSHSY, SAAADI. The V gene end was trimmed by 2 bases and the J gene end by 4 bases; junction bases not matched to a gene: 7.

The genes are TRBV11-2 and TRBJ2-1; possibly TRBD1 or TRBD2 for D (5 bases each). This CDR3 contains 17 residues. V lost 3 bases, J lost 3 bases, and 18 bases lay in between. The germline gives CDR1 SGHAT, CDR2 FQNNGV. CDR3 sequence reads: CASSFSRGTVDYNEQFF. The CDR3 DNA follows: TGTGCCAGCAGCTTTTCCCGGGGCACTGTTGACTACAATGAGCAGTTCTTC. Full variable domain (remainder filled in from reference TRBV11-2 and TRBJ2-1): EAGVAQSPRYKIIEKRQSVAFWCNPISGHATLYWYQQILGQGPKLLIQFQNNGVVDDSQLPKDRFSAERLKGVDSTLKIQPAKLEDSAVYLCASSFSRGTVDYNEQFFGPGTRLTVL.

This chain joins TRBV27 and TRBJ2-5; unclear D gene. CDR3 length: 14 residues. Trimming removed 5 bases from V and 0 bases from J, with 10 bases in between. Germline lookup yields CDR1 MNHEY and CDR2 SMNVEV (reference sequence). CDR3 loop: CASSLSPYQETQYF. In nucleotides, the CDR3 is TGTGCCAGCAGTCTCTCTCCCTACCAAGAGACCCAGTACTTC.

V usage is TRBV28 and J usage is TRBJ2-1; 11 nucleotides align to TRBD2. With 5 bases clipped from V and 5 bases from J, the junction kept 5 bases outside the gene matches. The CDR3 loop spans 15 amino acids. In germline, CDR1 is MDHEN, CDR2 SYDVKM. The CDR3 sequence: CASSPSGRTHNEQFF. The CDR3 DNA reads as TGTGCCAGCAGTCCTAGCGGGAGGACCCACAATGAGCAGTTCTTC.

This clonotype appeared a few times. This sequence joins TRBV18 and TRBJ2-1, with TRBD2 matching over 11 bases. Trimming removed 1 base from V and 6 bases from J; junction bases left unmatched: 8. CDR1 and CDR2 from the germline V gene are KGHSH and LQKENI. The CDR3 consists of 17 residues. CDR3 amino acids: CASSPLDSGGAVNEQFF. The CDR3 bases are TGTGCCAGCTCACCACTCGATAGCGGGGGGGCCGTCAATGAGCAGTTCTTC.

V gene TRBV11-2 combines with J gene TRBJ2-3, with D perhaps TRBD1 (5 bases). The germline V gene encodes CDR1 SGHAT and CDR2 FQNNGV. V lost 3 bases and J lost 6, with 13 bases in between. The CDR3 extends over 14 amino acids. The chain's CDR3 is CASSFPPWGDTQYF. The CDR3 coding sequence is TGTGCCAGCAGCTTCCCTCCCTGGGGCGATACGCAGTATTTT.

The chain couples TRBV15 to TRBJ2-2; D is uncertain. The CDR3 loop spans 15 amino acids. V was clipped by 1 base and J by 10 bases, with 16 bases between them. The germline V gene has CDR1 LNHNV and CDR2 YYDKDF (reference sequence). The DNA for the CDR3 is TGTGCCACCAGCAGAGTTGGGGTCGTGTCCGAGGAGCTGTTTTTT. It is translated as CATSRVGVVSEELFF.

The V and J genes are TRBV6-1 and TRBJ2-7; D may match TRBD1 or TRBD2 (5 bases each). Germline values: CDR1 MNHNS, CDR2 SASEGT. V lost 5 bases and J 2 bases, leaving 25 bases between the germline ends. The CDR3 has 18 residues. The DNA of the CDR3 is TGTGCCAGCAGTCCCACCCGGATCGACAGCGGATTGCCCTACGAGCAGTACTTC. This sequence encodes CASSPTRIDSGLPYEQYF.

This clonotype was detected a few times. The CDR3 here is CSAWDSNTGELFF. CDR3 bases: TGCAGTGCCTGGGACAGCAACACCGGGGAGCTGTTTTTT. This rearrangement joins TRBV20-1 to TRBJ2-2, with TRBD1 identical over 7 bases. The V and J ends lost 6 bases and 2 bases, in that order; junction bases with no gene match: 3. This CDR3 has 13 amino acids. CDR1 is DFQATT, CDR2 SNEGSKA, per germline (reference sequence).

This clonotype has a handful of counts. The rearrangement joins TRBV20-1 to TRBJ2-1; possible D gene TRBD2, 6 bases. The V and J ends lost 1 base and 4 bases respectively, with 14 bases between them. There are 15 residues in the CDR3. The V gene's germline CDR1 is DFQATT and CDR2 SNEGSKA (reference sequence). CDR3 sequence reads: CSARGLGRFYNEQFF. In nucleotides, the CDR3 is TGCAGTGCTAGAGGACTAGGTCGATTTTACAATGAGCAGTTCTTC.

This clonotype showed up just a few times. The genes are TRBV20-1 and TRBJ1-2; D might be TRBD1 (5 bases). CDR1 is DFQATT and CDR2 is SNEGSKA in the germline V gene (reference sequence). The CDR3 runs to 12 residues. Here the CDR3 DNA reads TGCAGCCAATCGGGGGTTCGCTATGGCTACACCTTC. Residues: CSQSGVRYGYTF.

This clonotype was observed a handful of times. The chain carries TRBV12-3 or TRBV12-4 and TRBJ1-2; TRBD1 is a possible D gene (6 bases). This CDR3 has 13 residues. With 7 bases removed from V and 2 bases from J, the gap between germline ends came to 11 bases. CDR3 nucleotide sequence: TGTGCCAGCACCACCGGACAGAACTATGGCTACACCTTC. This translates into CASTTGQNYGYTF.

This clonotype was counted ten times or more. CDR3 residues: CSVVPRTGIAYEQYF. The CDR3 DNA sequence: TGCAGCGTTGTGCCCAGGACAGGGATAGCCTACGAGCAGTACTTC. This chain joins TRBV29-1 and TRBJ2-7; 8 bases match TRBD1. Germline lookup yields CDR1 SQVTM and CDR2 ANQGSEA. With V trimmed by 4 bases and J by 2 bases, 10 bases remained unmatched. This CDR3 is built from 15 residues.

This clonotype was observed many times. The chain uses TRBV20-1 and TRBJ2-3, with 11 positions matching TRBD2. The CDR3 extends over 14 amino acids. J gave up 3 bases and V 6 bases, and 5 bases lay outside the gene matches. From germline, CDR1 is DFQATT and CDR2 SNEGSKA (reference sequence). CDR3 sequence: CSALGLAATDTQYF. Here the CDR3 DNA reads TGCAGTGCCCTGGGACTAGCGGCAACAGATACGCAGTATTTT.

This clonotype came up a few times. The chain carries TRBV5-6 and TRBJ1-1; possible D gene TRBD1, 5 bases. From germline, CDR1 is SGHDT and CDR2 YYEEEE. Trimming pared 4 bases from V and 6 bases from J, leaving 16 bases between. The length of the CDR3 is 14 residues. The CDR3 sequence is CASSPYRGGPEAFF. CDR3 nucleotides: TGTGCCAGCAGCCCCTATAGGGGTGGGCCTGAAGCTTTCTTT.

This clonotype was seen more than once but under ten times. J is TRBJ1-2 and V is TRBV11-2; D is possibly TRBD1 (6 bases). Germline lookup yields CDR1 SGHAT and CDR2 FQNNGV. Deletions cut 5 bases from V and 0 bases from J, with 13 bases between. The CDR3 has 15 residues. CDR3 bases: TGTGCCAGCAGCCGTAGTGCAGGGGCTAACTATGGCTACACCTTC. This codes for CASSRSAGANYGYTF.

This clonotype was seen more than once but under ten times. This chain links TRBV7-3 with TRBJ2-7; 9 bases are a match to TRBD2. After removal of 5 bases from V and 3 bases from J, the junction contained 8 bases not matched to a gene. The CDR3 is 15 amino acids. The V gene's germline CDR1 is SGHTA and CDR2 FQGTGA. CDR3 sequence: CASSLGVAGVYEQYF. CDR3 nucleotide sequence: TGTGCCAGCAGCCTCGGGGTAGCGGGAGTCTACGAGCAGTACTTC.

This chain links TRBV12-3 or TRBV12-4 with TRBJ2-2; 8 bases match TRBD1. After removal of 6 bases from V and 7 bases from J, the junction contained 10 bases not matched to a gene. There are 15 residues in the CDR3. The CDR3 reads CASSAGTGVLGELFF. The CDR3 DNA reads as TGTGCCAGCAGCGCCGGGACAGGCGTCCTCGGGGAGCTGTTTTTT.

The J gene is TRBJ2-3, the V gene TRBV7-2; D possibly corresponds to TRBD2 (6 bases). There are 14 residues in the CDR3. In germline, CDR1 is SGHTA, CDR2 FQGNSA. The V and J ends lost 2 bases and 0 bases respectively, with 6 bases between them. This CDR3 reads CASSLRGSTDTQYF. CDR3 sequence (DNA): TGTGCCAGCAGCTTACGGGGGAGCACAGATACGCAGTATTTT.

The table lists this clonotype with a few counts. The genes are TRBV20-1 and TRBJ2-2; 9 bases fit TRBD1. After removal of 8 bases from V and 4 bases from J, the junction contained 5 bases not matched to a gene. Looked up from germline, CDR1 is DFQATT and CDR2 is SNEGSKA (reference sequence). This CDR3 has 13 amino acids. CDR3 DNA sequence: TGCAGTCTCCGGACAGGGGCCACCGGGGAGCTGTTTTTT. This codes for CSLRTGATGELFF.

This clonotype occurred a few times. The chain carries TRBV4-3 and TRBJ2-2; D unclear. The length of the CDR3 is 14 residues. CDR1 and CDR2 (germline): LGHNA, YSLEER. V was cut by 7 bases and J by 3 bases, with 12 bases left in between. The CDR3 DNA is TGCGCCAGCAACGACCGTAGGTACACCGGGGAGCTGTTTTTT. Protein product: CASNDRRYTGELFF.

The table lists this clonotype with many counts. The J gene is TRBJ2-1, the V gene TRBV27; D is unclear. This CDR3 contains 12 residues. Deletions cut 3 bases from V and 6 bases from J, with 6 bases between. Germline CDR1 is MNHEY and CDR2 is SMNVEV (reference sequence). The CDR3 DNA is TGTGCCAGCAGTTTCTTGGGCAATGAGCAGTTCTTC. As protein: CASSFLGNEQFF.

The CDR3 region has the DNA TGCGCCAGCAGCCAATGGGGCCGGGGGAGCCCAGAGACCCAGTACTTC. Its protein product is CASSQWGRGSPETQYF. This chain links TRBV4-3 with TRBJ2-5; tentative D call: TRBD2 (6 bases). CDR3 length: 16 amino acids. The germline CDR1 and CDR2 sequences are LGHNA and YSLEER. The germline V and J ends were trimmed by 2 bases and 4 bases, with 17 bases remaining between them.

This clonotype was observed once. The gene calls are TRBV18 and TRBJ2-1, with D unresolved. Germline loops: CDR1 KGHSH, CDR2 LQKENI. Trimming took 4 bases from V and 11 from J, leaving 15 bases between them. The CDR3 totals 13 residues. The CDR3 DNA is TGTGCCAGCTCACACGCTGAGGAGAATCAGCAGTTCTTC. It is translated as CASSHAEENQQFF.

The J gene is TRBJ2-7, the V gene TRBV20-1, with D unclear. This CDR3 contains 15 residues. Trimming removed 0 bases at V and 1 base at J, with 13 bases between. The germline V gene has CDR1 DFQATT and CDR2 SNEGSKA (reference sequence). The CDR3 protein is CSARDPSDASYEQYF. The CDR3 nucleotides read TGCAGTGCTAGAGACCCCAGCGACGCGTCCTACGAGCAGTACTTC.